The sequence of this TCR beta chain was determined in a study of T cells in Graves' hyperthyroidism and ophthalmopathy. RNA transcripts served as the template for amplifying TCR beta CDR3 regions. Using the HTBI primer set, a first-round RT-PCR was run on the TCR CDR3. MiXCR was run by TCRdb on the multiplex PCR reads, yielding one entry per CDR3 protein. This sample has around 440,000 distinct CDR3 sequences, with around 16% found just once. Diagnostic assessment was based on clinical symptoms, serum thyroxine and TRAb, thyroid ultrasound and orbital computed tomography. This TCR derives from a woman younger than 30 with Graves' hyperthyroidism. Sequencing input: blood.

CDR3 DNA sequence: TGTGCCAGCAGACATTCGCTAGCAGAAAAACTGTTTTTT. It yields the protein CASRHSLAEKLFF. This chain uses TRBV12-3 or TRBV12-4 with TRBJ1-4; D remains ambiguous. The CDR3 is 13 amino acids. The V end lost 6 bases, the J end lost 8 bases, and 13 bases lay between the germline ends.